The clone carrying this TCR beta chain was found a few times. As yet, its antigen is unknown. This sample is drawn from a study of T cell repertoires in cytomegalovirus infection. Study information: Peptides in the study included HLA-C-restricted and HLA-B-restricted CMV epitopes. TCR beta signatures that were public indicated CMV infection and matching HLA type.

In TCRdb, the reads were re-called with MiXCR into one record per CDR3 protein. The table records some 920,000 distinct CDR3 sequences, roughly a third of them present only once. Study-wide points: Across the ex vivo response, the dominant clonotypes were HLA-C-restricted CMV-specific TCR beta clonotypes.

The CDR3 covers 19 residues. V was clipped by 5 bases and J by 4 bases, with 28 bases between them. Germline loops: CDR1 SEHNR, CDR2 FQNEAQ (reference sequence). This sequence was found in a human donor in good health (CMV status not recorded). Some clones in this sample may be carry-over from other donors' samples. The material sequenced was cultured CD8+ T cells from PBMCs, taken from culture after CMV antigen stimulation. The genes are TRBV7-9 and TRBJ2-3; TRBD1 is a possible D gene (6 bases). CDR3 sequence: CASSPQGISTLWAADTQYF. In nucleotides, the CDR3 is TGTGCCAGCAGCCCACAGGGTATTTCAACCCTTTGGGCCGCAGATACGCAGTATTTT.